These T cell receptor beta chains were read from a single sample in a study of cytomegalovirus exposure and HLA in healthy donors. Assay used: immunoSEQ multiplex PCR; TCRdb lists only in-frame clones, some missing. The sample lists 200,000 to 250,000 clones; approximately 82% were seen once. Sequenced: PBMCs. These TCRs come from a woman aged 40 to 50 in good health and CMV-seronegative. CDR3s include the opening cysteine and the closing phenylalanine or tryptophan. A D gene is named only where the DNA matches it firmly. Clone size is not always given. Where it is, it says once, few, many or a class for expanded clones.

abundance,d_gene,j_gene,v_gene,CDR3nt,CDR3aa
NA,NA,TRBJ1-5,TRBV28,TGTGCCAGCAGTTTATTTCCGAATCAGCCCCAGCATTTT,CASSLFPNQPQHF
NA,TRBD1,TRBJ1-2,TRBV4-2,TGTGCCAGCAGCCAGGGGGGACAGGGGGCTCTTGGTGGCTACACCTTC,CASSQGGQGALGGYTF
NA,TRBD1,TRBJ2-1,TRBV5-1,TGCGCCAGCAGCCCCCTCGCCCGGGACAGGGGGTTCAATGAGCAGTTCTTC,CASSPLARDRGFNEQFF
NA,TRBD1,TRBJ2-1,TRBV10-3,TGTGCCATCAGCTCACAGGGGGCGGGTTACAATGAGCAGTTCTTC,CAISSQGAGYNEQFF
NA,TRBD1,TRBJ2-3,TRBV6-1,TGTGCCAGTGGGACAGTCACCTATACGCAGTATTTT,CASGTVTYTQYF
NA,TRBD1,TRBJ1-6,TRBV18,TGTGCCAGCTCACCAGTACAGGGGGAAGGATCACCCCTCCACTTT,CASSPVQGEGSPLHF
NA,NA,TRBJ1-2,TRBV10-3,TGTGCCACCCAGGGGACGGGGACTACTGCGAACTATGGCTACACCTTC,CATQGTGTTANYGYTF
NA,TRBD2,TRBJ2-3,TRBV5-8,TGTGCCAGCAGCTTAGGGACTAGCGGGGGGGCAGATACGCAGTATTTT,CASSLGTSGGADTQYF
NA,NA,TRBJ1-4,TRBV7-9,TGTGCCAGCAGCCCGCGGAGGGACGGGAATGAAAAACTGTTTTTT,CASSPRRDGNEKLFF
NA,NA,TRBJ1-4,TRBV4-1,TGCGCCAGCAGCCAAGTGCCAGCAACTAATGAAAAACTGTTTTTT,CASSQVPATNEKLFF
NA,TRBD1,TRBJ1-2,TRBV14,TGTGCCAGCAGCCAAGACAGGGGGCGCGGTGGCTACACCTTC,CASSQDRGRGGYTF
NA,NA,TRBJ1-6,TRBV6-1,TGTGCCAGCAGGGCCTTAACAGGGAATAATTCACCCCTCCACTTT,CASRALTGNNSPLHF
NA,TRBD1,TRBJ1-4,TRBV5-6,TGTGCCAGCAGCTTGCAGGGACAGGGTAATGAAAAACTGTTTTTT,CASSLQGQGNEKLFF
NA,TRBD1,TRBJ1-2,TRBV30,TGTGCTCGCCACCTGGGACAGGGTATCGATGGCTACACCTTC,CARHLGQGIDGYTF
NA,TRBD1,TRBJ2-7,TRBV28,TGTGCCAGCACCCCCTGGGACAGCTACGAGCAGTACTTC,CASTPWDSYEQYF
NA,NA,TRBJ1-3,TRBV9,TGTGCCAGCAGCGTAGGCTCAGGCTCTGGAAACACCATATATTTT,CASSVGSGSGNTIYF
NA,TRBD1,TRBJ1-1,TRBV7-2,TGTGCCAGCAGCTTAGCGGGACAGGGAACTGAAGCTTTCTTT,CASSLAGQGTEAFF
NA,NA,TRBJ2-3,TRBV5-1,TGCGCCAGCAGCTTCGTCAAGGGGGCAGATACGCAGTATTTT,CASSFVKGADTQYF
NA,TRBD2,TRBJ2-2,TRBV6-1,TGTGCCAGCAGTGGACTCGGGGGGGCCATCGGGGAGCTGTTTTTT,CASSGLGGAIGELFF
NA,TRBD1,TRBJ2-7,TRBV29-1,TGCAGCGTTGGCCCGATGGGGACAGGGTCCCACGAGCAGTACTTC,CSVGPMGTGSHEQYF
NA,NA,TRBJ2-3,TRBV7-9,TGTGCCAGCAGTCCTGGACTAACAGATACGCAGTATTTT,CASSPGLTDTQYF
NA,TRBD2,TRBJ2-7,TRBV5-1,TGCGCCAGCAGCCTCCGGACTAGCGGGGGGGCCCCTACCTACGAGCAGTACTTC,CASSLRTSGGAPTYEQYF
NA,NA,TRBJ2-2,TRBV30,TGTGCCTGGAGTGGGCAGAACACCGGGGAGCTGTTTTTT,CAWSGQNTGELFF
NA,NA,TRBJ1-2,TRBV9,TGTGCCAGCAGCCCCAGTCCGACTGGGGGGAACTATGGCTACACCTTC,CASSPSPTGGNYGYTF
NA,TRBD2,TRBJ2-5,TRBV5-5,TGTGCCAGCAGCCCGACTAGCGGGGAAGAGACCCAGTACTTC,CASSPTSGEETQYF
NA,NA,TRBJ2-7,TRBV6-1,TGTGCCAGCAGTGCAGGGCTCGGGGGAGGCTCCTACGAGCAGTACTTC,CASSAGLGGGSYEQYF
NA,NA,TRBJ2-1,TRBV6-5,TGTGCCAGCAGTTCCCCCCCCCGAGGAGACAATGAGCAGTTCTTC,CASSSPPRGDNEQFF
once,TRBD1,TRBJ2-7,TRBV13,TGTGCCAGCAGCTTAATTTCGACCGGACAGGGGAATCCCTTTCTATACGAGCAGTACTTC,CASSLISTGQGNPFLYEQYF
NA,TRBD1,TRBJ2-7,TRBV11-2,TGTGCCAGCAGCCCAGGGGGTTCCTACGAGCAGTACTTC,CASSPGGSYEQYF
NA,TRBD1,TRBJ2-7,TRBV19,TGTGCCAGTAGTATGGGACAGGGCCCCTACGAGCAGTACTTC,CASSMGQGPYEQYF
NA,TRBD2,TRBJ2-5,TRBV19,TGTGCCAGTAGTCCTTGGACTAGAGGGGAGACCCAGTACTTC,CASSPWTRGETQYF
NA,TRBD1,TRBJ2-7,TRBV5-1,TGCGCCAGCAGCTTCGACAGGGCCTACGAGCAGTACTTC,CASSFDRAYEQYF
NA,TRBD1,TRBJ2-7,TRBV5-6,TGTGCCAGCAGCCCCGGGACAGGGGTCCTCGAGCAGTACTTC,CASSPGTGVLEQYF
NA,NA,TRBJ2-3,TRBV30,TGTGCCTGGAGTGTCCGTTACTCGGATACGCAGTATTTT,CAWSVRYSDTQYF
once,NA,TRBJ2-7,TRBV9,TGTGCCAGCAGCGTAGGGAGCCTATCCTACGAGCAGTACTTC,CASSVGSLSYEQYF
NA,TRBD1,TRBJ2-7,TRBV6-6,TGTGCCAGCAGCCTCGGGACAGGGCTCTACGAGCAGTACTTC,CASSLGTGLYEQYF
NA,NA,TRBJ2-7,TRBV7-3,TGTGCCAGCAGCTTGAATAGCCTTCACTCCTACGAGCAGTACTTC,CASSLNSLHSYEQYF
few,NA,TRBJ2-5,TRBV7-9,TGTTCCAGCAGCTTAGCGCCAGATAAGGAGACCCAGTACTTC,CSSSLAPDKETQYF
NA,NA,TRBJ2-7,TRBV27,TGTGCCAGCCGTAGGGGTTTAGGGGCCTACGAGCAGTACTTC,CASRRGLGAYEQYF
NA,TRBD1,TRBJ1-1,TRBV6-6,TGTGCCAGCAGTGCTCCCACAGGGGGGGCTGAAGCTTTCTTT,CASSAPTGGAEAFF
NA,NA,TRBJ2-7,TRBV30,TGTGCCTGGTCCGACAAACCCTACGAGCAGTACTTC,CAWSDKPYEQYF